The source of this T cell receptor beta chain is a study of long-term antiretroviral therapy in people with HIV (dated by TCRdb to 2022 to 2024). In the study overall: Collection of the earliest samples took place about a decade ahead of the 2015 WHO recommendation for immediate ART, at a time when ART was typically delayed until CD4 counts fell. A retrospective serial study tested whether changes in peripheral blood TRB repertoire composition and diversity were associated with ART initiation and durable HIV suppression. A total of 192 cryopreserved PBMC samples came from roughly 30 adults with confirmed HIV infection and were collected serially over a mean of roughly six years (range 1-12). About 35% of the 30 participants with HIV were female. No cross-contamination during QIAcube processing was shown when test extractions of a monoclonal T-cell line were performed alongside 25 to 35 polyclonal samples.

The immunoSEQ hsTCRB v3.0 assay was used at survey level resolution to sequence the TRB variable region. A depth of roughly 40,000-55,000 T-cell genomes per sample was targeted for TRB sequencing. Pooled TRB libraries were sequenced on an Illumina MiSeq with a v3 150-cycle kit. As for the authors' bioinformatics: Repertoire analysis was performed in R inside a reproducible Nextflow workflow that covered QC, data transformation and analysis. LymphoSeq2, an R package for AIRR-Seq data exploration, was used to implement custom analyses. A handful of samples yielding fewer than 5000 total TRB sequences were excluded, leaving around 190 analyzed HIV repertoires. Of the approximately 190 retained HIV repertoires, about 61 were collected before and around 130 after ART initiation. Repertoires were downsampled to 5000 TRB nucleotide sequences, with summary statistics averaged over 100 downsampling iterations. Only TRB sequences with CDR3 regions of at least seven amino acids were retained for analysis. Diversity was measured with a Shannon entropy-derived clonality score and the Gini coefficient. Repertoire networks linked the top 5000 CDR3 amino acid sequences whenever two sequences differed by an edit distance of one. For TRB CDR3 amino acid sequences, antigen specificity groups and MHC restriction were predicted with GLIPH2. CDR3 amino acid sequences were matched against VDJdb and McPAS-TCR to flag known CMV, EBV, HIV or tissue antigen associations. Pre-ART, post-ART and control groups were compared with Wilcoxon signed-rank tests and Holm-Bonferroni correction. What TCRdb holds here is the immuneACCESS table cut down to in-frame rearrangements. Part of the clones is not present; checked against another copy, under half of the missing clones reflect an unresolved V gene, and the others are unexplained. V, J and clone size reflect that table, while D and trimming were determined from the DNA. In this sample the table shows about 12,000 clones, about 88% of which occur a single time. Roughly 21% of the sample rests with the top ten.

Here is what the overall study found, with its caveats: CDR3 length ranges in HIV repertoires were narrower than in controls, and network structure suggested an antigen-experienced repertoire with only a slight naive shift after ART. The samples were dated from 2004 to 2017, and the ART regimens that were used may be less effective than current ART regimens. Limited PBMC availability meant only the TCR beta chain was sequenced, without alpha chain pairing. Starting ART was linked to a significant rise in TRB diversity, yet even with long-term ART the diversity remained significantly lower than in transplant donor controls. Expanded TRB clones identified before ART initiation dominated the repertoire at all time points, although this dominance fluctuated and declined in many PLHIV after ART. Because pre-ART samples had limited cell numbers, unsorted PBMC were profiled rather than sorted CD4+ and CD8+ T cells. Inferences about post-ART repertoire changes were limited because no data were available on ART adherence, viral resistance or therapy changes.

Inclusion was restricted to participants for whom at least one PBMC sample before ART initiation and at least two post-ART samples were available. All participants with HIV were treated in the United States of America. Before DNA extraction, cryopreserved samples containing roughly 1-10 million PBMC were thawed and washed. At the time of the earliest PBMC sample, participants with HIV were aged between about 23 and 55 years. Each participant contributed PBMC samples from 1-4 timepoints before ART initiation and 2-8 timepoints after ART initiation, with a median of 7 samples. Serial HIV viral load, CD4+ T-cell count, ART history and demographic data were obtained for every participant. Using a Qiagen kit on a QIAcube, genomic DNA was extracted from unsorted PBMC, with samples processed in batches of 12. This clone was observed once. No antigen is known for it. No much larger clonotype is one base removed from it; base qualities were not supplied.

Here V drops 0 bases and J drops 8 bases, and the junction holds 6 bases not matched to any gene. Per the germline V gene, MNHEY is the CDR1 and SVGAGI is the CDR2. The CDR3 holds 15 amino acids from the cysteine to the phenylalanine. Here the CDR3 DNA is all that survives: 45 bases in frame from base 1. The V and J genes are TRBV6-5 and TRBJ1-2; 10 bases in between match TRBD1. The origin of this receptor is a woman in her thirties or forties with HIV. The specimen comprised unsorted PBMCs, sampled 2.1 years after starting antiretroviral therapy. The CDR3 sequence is CASSYSDRGGSGYTF. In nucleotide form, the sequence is TGTGCCAGCAGTTACTCGGACAGGGGGGGCTCCGGCTACACCTTC.